This T cell receptor beta chain was sequenced in a study of blood T cell repertoires in COVID-19. Residents of about 25 US areas, aged about 18 to 89 years, made up the participants. The CDR3 has 15 amino acids. V lost 8 bases and J lost 0; bases outside the gene matches: 3. Germline V gene data show CDR1 as LNHNV and CDR2 as YYDKDF (reference sequence). The method was immunoSEQ multiplex PCR; TCRdb's version includes in-frame clones alone and lacks a portion of them. The table records about 160,000 clones, about 88% of them present only once. The V gene is TRBV15, the J gene TRBJ1-3; TRBD1 matches 11 bases. Source material: PBMCs or T cells enriched from blood (not recorded which). This TCR was sampled from a woman aged 50 to 65 who had recovered from COVID-19. The CDR3 here is CATSGTGGSGNTIYF. The CDR3 DNA reads as TGTGCCACCTCCGGGACAGGGGGCTCTGGAAACACCATATATTTT.